The clone carrying this T cell receptor beta chain was found a few times. Its antigen is still unknown. This CDR3 spans 14 amino acids. The V gene's germline CDR1 is DFQATT and CDR2 SNEGSKA (reference sequence). The ends lost 1 base at V and 11 bases at J; junction bases unmatched: 10. This entry is derived from a study of blood T cells in healthy people across ages. Study-wide results and limits: TCR beta diversity was tightly associated with the proportion of naive T cells.

Alongside a J-beta primer mix, a sample-barcoded 5' primer served in a second PCR lasting about 7 to 12 cycles. TCRdb re-called the 5' RACE reads through MiXCR, storing one row per CDR3 protein. The sample lists about 1,000,000 distinct CDR3 sequences; roughly 45% were seen once. The chain carries TRBV20-1 and TRBJ2-5, with 10 bases lining up with TRBD2. The receptor's source is a woman aged 60-75 years in good health. Specimen: blood. The CDR3 loop reads CSARGVSGRYEQYF. CDR3 nucleotides: TGCAGTGCTAGAGGGGTTAGCGGGAGGTATGAGCAGTACTTC.